One T cell receptor (beta chain) is described in this entry. This record belongs to a study of blood T cells in healthy people across ages. A second about 7 to 12 cycle PCR used barcoded and J-beta primers. TCRdb redid the calling of the 5' RACE reads with MiXCR, one entry per CDR3 protein. The sample consists of 1.5 million or so distinct CDR3 sequences, approximately 43% of them appearing once. The CDR3 consists of 16 residues. The V gene's germline CDR1 is SGDLS and CDR2 YYNGEE. Sequenced sample: blood. The TCR was taken from a woman younger than 35 in good health. J is TRBJ2-5 and V is TRBV9, with 9 bases that match TRBD1. The DNA end is more similar to TRBJ2-7, so the J call may be wrong. The DNA for the CDR3 is TGTGCCAGCAGCGCCTTCTTAGGACAGGGGAGAAACGAGCAGTACTTC. As protein: CASSAFLGQGRNEQYF.